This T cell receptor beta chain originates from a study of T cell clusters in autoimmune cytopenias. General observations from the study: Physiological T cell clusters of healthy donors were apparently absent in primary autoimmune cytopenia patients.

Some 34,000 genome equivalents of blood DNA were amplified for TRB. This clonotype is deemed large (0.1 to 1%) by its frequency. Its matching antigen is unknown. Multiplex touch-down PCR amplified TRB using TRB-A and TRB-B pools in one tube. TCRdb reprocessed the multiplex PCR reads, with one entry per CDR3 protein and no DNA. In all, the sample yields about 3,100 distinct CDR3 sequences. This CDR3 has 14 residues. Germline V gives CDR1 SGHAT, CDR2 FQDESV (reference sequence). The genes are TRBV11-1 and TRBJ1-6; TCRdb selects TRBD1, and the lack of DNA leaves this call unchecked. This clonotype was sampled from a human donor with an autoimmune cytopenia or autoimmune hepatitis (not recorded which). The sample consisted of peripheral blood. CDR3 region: CASRPLWPDSPLHF.